Below are 18 T cell receptor beta chains sequenced from a single sample in a study of blood T cell repertoires in COVID-19. Data came from immunoSEQ multiplex PCR; TCRdb stores just in-frame clones and leaves some out. The sample lists about 180,000 clones, 70% to 90% occurring once. The sequencing input was peripheral blood. The origin of the receptors is a man in his 60s with acute or convalescent COVID-19.

CDR3: CASSPDPLRSYEQYF. As DNA, the CDR3 is TGTGCCAGCAGCCCAGACCCACTCAGGTCCTACGAGCAGTACTTC. The rearrangement uses TRBV5-5 and TRBJ2-7; no clear D gene. This CDR3 has 15 amino acids. The V end lost 4 bases, the J end lost 1 base, and 15 bases lay between the germline ends. CDR1 is SGHKS, CDR2 YYEKEE, per germline (reference sequence). Using reference TRBV5-5 and TRBJ2-7 for the parts outside the CDR3, the full variable domain is DAGVTQSPTHLIKTRGQQVTLRCSPISGHKSVSWYQQVLGQGPQFIFQYYEKEERGRGNFPDRFSARQFPNYSSELNVNALLLGDSALYLCASSPDPLRSYEQYFGPGTRLTVT.

The chain recombines TRBV19 with TRBJ1-1; TRBD1 matches at 8 bases. The trim removed 5 bases at V and 2 bases at J, leaving 7 bases unmatched. Germline-derived CDR1 and CDR2 are LNHDA and SQIVND (reference sequence). This CDR3 spans 15 amino acids. Here the CDR3 reads CASSSQGTGNTEAFF. The CDR3 DNA sequence: TGTGCCAGTAGTTCCCAAGGGACAGGCAACACTGAAGCTTTCTTT. Based on the CDR3 plus reference TRBV19 and TRBJ1-1, the full variable domain is DGGITQSPKYLFRKEGQNVTLSCEQNLNHDAMYWYRQDPGQGLRLIYYSQIVNDFQKGDIAEGYSVSREKKESFPLTVTSAQKNPTAFYLCASSSQGTGNTEAFFGQGTRLTVV.

V is TRBV7-8 and J is TRBJ2-4; 8 bases align to TRBD2. The junction had 13 bases not matched to a gene; V was cut back by 3 bases and J by 6 bases. The length of the CDR3 is 17 residues. Germline CDR1 SGHVS, CDR2 FQNEAQ. CDR3 loop: CASSFPVSGGGLNIQYF. The DNA for the CDR3 is TGTGCCAGCAGCTTCCCCGTTTCGGGAGGGGGGTTAAACATTCAGTACTTC. The whole variable domain, remainder taken from reference TRBV7-8 and TRBJ2-4, is GAGVSQSPRYKVAKRGQDVALRCDPISGHVSLFWYQQALGQGPEFLTYFQNEAQLDKSGLPSDRFFAERPEGSVSTLKIQRTQQEDSAVYLCASSFPVSGGGLNIQYFGAGTRLSVL.

This clone was recorded once. V gene TRBV11-3 combines with J gene TRBJ2-7; D is unresolved. Trimming removed 7 bases at V and 4 bases at J, with 23 bases between. The length of the CDR3 is 16 residues. In germline, CDR1 is SGHNT, CDR2 YENEEA. The CDR3 DNA follows: TGTGCCAGCAACACCGACGTCCGACATTCCCTTTACGAGCAGTACTTC. Its protein is CASNTDVRHSLYEQYF.

The CDR3 spells CATSEAGTATDNEQFF. The CDR3 DNA follows: TGTGCCACCAGTGAGGCCGGGACAGCAACTGACAATGAGCAGTTCTTC. V is TRBV24-1 and J is TRBJ2-1; TRBD1 agrees at 7 bases. The CDR3 contains 16 residues. V was clipped by 4 bases and J by 5 bases; unmatched bases: 10. Germline V gene lookup returns CDR1 KGHDR and CDR2 SFDVKD.

The chain uses TRBV6-1 and TRBJ1-5; D is perhaps TRBD1 (6 bases). The ends were cut back, 1 base at V and 5 bases at J, with 12 bases in the middle. Looked up from germline, CDR1 is MNHNS and CDR2 is SASEGT. The CDR3 runs to 15 residues. CDR3 residues: CASSEERTGYQPQHF. The CDR3 nucleotides read TGTGCCAGCAGTGAAGAGAGAACAGGGTATCAGCCCCAGCATTTT.

This rearrangement joins TRBV4-1 to TRBJ1-2; D is uncertain. With 1 base removed from V and 4 bases from J, the gap between germline ends came to 7 bases. CDR1 MGHRA and CDR2 YSYEKL come from the germline V gene. CDR3 size: 13 residues. The CDR3 region is CASSQVQVYGYTF. The CDR3 nucleotides read TGCGCCAGCAGCCAAGTACAAGTCTATGGCTACACCTTC.

This sequence joins TRBV19 and TRBJ2-1; 9 bases map to TRBD2. The CDR3 has 17 amino acids. Germline lookup yields CDR1 LNHDA and CDR2 SQIVND (reference sequence). J lost 9 bases, V lost 4 bases, and 16 bases had no gene match. The CDR3 here is CASSNSGAGGRVGEQFF. The CDR3 DNA reads TGTGCCAGTAGTAACTCTGGGGCGGGAGGGCGTGTAGGTGAGCAGTTCTTC. Drawing the rest from reference TRBV19 and TRBJ2-1, the complete variable domain is DGGITQSPKYLFRKEGQNVTLSCEQNLNHDAMYWYRQDPGQGLRLIYYSQIVNDFQKGDIAEGYSVSREKKESFPLTVTSAQKNPTAFYLCASSNSGAGGRVGEQFFGPGTRLTVL.

The V gene is TRBV12-5, the J gene TRBJ2-1; no clear D. Germline CDR1 and CDR2: LGHNT and FRNRAP. Trimming left V 6 bases short and J 4 bases short, with 10 bases between. This CDR3 comprises 13 residues. The CDR3 coding sequence is TGTGCTAGTGGCTACAGCAGATACAATGAGCAGTTCTTC. Translating gives CASGYSRYNEQFF.

This chain joins TRBV5-1 and TRBJ2-2; the D gene is possibly TRBD2 (6 bases). Trimming pared 0 bases from V and 6 bases from J, leaving 15 bases between. Germline V gives CDR1 SGHRS, CDR2 YFSETQ. The CDR3 is 16 residues long. The CDR3 nucleotides are TGCGCCAGCAGCTTGGTAGGCGGGATCTATTCCGGGGAGCTGTTTTTT. Protein: CASSLVGGIYSGELFF.

The chain employs TRBV30 and TRBJ1-1; D call uncertain. Germline CDR1 reads GTSNPN; CDR2 reads SVGIG (reference sequence). The CDR3 totals 13 residues. V lost 0 bases and J 5 bases, leaving 10 bases between the germline ends. The CDR3 nucleotides read TGTGCCTGGAGTGTACAACGGGAAACTGAAGCTTTCTTT. It is translated as CAWSVQRETEAFF.

The rearrangement joins TRBV28 to TRBJ2-3; no clear D. Between the trimmed V and J ends, which lost 3 bases and 6 bases, there was a span of 7 bases. CDR3 size: 12 residues. The germline V gene encodes CDR1 MDHEN and CDR2 SYDVKM. CDR3 in DNA: TGTGCCAGCAGTTTTTTGACTGATACGCAGTATTTT. Protein: CASSFLTDTQYF.

The count of this clone is one. This sequence joins TRBV27 and TRBJ2-6; perhaps TRBD1 as D (6 bases). CDR3 length: 16 amino acids. Germline CDR1 reads MNHEY; CDR2 reads SMNVEV (reference sequence). The V gene lost 5 bases and the J gene lost 1 base, with 12 bases spanning the gap. CDR3 protein: CASSVLTGSGANVLTF. CDR3 nucleotide sequence: TGTGCCAGCAGTGTTCTTACAGGGTCTGGGGCCAACGTCCTGACTTTC.

To note about this clone: A junction boundary mismatches the germline segment, possibly from a read error. The chain has TRBV12-3 or TRBV12-4 and TRBJ2-7, with TRBD2 identical over 10 bases. The CDR3 has 11 amino acids. As DNA, the CDR3 is TGTGCCAGCAGTTCTGGACTAGCGGCTACATTC. This encodes CASSSGLAATF.

The table lists this clone with a few counts. The chain has TRBV6-1 and TRBJ2-7; no reliable D call. Germline-derived CDR1 and CDR2 are MNHNS and SASEGT. V was trimmed by 3 bases and J by 2 bases, leaving 11 bases between them. The CDR3 is 14 residues long. The CDR3: CASSEIWPPYEQYF. In DNA, the CDR3 is TGTGCCAGCAGTGAGATTTGGCCTCCCTACGAGCAGTACTTC.

The chain employs TRBV15 and TRBJ2-3; D gene uncertain. CDR1 is LNHNV and CDR2 is YYDKDF in the germline V gene (reference sequence). Trimming shortened V by 4 bases and J by 2 bases, and 7 bases separated the two germline ends. This CDR3 is 13 amino acids long. This chain's CDR3 is CATSNQDTDTQYF. Written as DNA, the CDR3 is TGTGCCACCAGCAACCAGGACACAGATACGCAGTATTTT.

This clone was observed many times. The chain recombines TRBV11-1 with TRBJ2-1; 7 positions match TRBD1. This CDR3 contains 15 residues. J was trimmed by 9 bases and V by 5 bases; bases with no gene match: 13. Germline V lookup: CDR1 SGHAT, CDR2 FQDESV (reference sequence). CDR3 DNA: TGTGCCAGCAGCCCGAGGACAGGCCTTTCATCTGAGCAGTTCTTC. Residues: CASSPRTGLSSEQFF.

J is TRBJ1-1 and V is TRBV12-5; 7 bases are shared with TRBD1. CDR3 length equals 14 residues. The germline V gene encodes CDR1 LGHNT and CDR2 FRNRAP. The CDR3 is CKGQGGAGNTEAFF. In DNA, the CDR3 is TGTAAAGGACAAGGGGGCGCGGGGAACACTGAAGCTTTCTTT.